This is a list of T cell receptor beta chains from one sample in a study of graft-versus-host responses after intestinal transplantation. Only in-frame clones appear in the TCRdb table, and some are missing; sequencing was by immunoSEQ multiplex PCR. The sample shows 12,000 to 15,000 clones, 38% of them seen only once. The sample consisted of alloreactive CD4+ T cells from a mixed lymphocyte reaction culture, taken before intestinal transplant. These receptors all come from a human patient who received an intestinal transplant. Both conserved end residues are part of each CDR3. A D gene is named only where the DNA matches it firmly. Rows give clone size only sometimes, using once, few, many, or a class for an expanded clone.

j_gene: TRBJ2-3
v_gene: TRBV13
abundance: .
d_gene: TRBD2
CDR3aa: CASSQEGLAGVSTDTQYF
CDR3nt: TGTGCCAGCAGCCAGGAGGGGCTAGCGGGCGTTAGCACAGATACGCAGTATTTT

j_gene: TRBJ2-4
v_gene: TRBV9
abundance: few
d_gene: .
CDR3aa: CASSVGGDGTNIQYF
CDR3nt: TGTGCCAGCAGCGTAGGGGGGGACGGCACGAACATTCAGTACTTC

j_gene: TRBJ2-7
v_gene: TRBV6-5
abundance: .
d_gene: TRBD2
CDR3aa: CASSYRGLAGGYEQYF
CDR3nt: TGTGCCAGCAGTTACCGGGGACTAGCCGGTGGGTACGAGCAGTACTTC

j_gene: TRBJ2-7
v_gene: TRBV21-1
abundance: once
d_gene: .
CDR3aa: CASRYTIATRVDEQYF
CDR3nt: TGTGCCAGCAGGTACACAATAGCTACACGTGTAGACGAGCAGTACTTC

j_gene: TRBJ2-3
v_gene: TRBV2
abundance: few
d_gene: TRBD2
CDR3aa: CASSLAGGLITDTQYF
CDR3nt: TGTGCCAGCAGTTTAGCGGGGGGCCTGATCACAGATACGCAGTATTTT

j_gene: TRBJ1-1
v_gene: TRBV5-8
abundance: few
d_gene: .
CDR3aa: CASSFRPPGLLMGTEAFF
CDR3nt: TGTGCCAGCAGCTTTAGACCGCCGGGACTCCTAATGGGCACTGAAGCTTTCTTT

j_gene: TRBJ2-2
v_gene: TRBV4-3
abundance: few
d_gene: .
CDR3aa: CASSRLSTGELFF
CDR3nt: TGCGCCAGCAGCCGACTCAGCACCGGGGAGCTGTTTTTT

j_gene: TRBJ1-1
v_gene: TRBV5-1
abundance: few
d_gene: TRBD1
CDR3aa: CASSFRTGGDGEAFF
CDR3nt: TGCGCCAGCAGCTTCCGGACAGGGGGCGATGGTGAAGCTTTCTTT

j_gene: TRBJ1-6
v_gene: TRBV5-1
abundance: once
d_gene: .
CDR3aa: CASSFGDPNSPLHF
CDR3nt: TGCGCCAGCAGCTTCGGGGATCCAAATTCACCCCTCCACTTT

j_gene: TRBJ2-5
v_gene: TRBV6-6
abundance: .
d_gene: TRBD1
CDR3aa: CASSPRQGQETQYF
CDR3nt: TGTGCCAGCAGTCCCCGACAGGGACAAGAGACCCAGTACTTC

j_gene: TRBJ1-5
v_gene: TRBV4-3
abundance: .
d_gene: .
CDR3aa: CASSPFFRGQPQHF
CDR3nt: TGCGCCAGCAGCCCATTCTTCAGGGGCCAGCCCCAGCATTTT

j_gene: TRBJ2-6
v_gene: TRBV18
abundance: .
d_gene: .
CDR3aa: CASSPGSSGANVLTF
CDR3nt: TGTGCCAGCTCACCGGGCAGCTCTGGGGCCAACGTCCTGACTTTC

j_gene: TRBJ2-1
v_gene: TRBV10-3
abundance: medium-sized
d_gene: .
CDR3aa: CAISEINNEQFF
CDR3nt: TGTGCCATCAGTGAAATTAACAATGAGCAGTTCTTC

j_gene: TRBJ2-1
v_gene: TRBV7-2
abundance: .
d_gene: TRBD2
CDR3aa: CASSLASSGYNEQFF
CDR3nt: TGTGCCAGCAGCTTAGCTTCTAGCGGTTACAATGAGCAGTTCTTC

j_gene: TRBJ2-3
v_gene: TRBV5-5
abundance: .
d_gene: .
CDR3aa: CASSLVQTLAQYF
CDR3nt: TGTGCCAGCAGCTTGGTCCAGACTCTGGCGCAGTATTTT

j_gene: TRBJ1-4
v_gene: TRBV7-2
abundance: medium-sized
d_gene: .
CDR3aa: CASSPQPGDNEKLFF
CDR3nt: TGTGCCAGCAGCCCACAGCCGGGGGATAATGAAAAACTGTTTTTT

j_gene: TRBJ1-2
v_gene: TRBV6-5
abundance: few
d_gene: .
CDR3aa: CASSATANYGYTF
CDR3nt: TGTGCCAGCAGCGCGACAGCTAACTATGGCTACACCTTC

j_gene: TRBJ2-2
v_gene: TRBV11-3
abundance: once
d_gene: .
CDR3aa: CASSLSDLNTGELFF
CDR3nt: TGTGCCAGCAGCCTCTCCGACTTGAACACCGGGGAGCTGTTTTTT

j_gene: TRBJ1-5
v_gene: TRBV6-6
abundance: .
d_gene: .
CDR3aa: CASSYRAQGPNQPQHF
CDR3nt: TGTGCCAGCAGTTACCGGGCCCAGGGGCCCAATCAGCCCCAGCATTTT

j_gene: TRBJ1-2
v_gene: TRBV18
abundance: .
d_gene: .
CDR3aa: CASSRRTGTDYGYTF
CDR3nt: TGTGCCAGCTCACGCCGTACAGGGACCGACTATGGCTACACCTTC

j_gene: TRBJ1-3
v_gene: TRBV6-1
abundance: .
d_gene: TRBD1
CDR3aa: CASSVGQGGSGNTIYF
CDR3nt: TGTGCCAGCAGTGTTGGACAGGGAGGGTCGGGAAACACCATATATTTT

j_gene: TRBJ2-1
v_gene: TRBV9
abundance: .
d_gene: TRBD2
CDR3aa: CASSGRGVSYNEQFF
CDR3nt: TGTGCCAGCAGCGGACGGGGGGTCTCCTACAATGAGCAGTTCTTC

j_gene: TRBJ1-6
v_gene: TRBV4-3
abundance: .
d_gene: TRBD1
CDR3aa: CASSPAGRTGINSPLHF
CDR3nt: TGCGCCAGCAGCCCCGCGGGGCGGACAGGGATTAATTCACCCCTCCACTTT

j_gene: TRBJ1-1
v_gene: TRBV7-2
abundance: few
d_gene: .
CDR3aa: CASSLGGAANTEAFF
CDR3nt: TGTGCCAGCAGCTTAGGGGGCGCCGCGAACACTGAAGCTTTCTTT

j_gene: TRBJ1-1
v_gene: TRBV6-6
abundance: few
d_gene: TRBD1
CDR3aa: CASSTIRGAVAFF
CDR3nt: TGTGCCAGCAGTACCATCAGGGGGGCGGTAGCTTTCTTT

j_gene: TRBJ2-3
v_gene: TRBV19
abundance: few
d_gene: TRBD1
CDR3aa: CASKLSGTVSTDTQYF
CDR3nt: TGTGCCAGTAAGTTATCCGGGACAGTAAGCACAGATACGCAGTATTTT

j_gene: TRBJ2-3
v_gene: TRBV7-2
abundance: .
d_gene: .
CDR3aa: CASSRGPTTDTQYF
CDR3nt: TGTGCCAGCAGTCGAGGGCCAACCACAGATACGCAGTATTTT

j_gene: TRBJ2-7
v_gene: TRBV7-9
abundance: few
d_gene: TRBD1
CDR3aa: CASSFTGDQREQYF
CDR3nt: TGTGCCAGCAGCTTCACAGGGGACCAGCGCGAGCAGTACTTC

j_gene: TRBJ1-1
v_gene: TRBV6-1
abundance: .
d_gene: .
CDR3aa: CASKRAQTEAFF
CDR3nt: TGTGCCAGCAAGAGGGCGCAGACTGAAGCTTTCTTT

j_gene: TRBJ1-5
v_gene: TRBV6-5
abundance: once
d_gene: TRBD1
CDR3aa: CASSYRGQGQPQHF
CDR3nt: TGTGCCAGCAGCTACAGGGGGCAGGGTCAGCCCCAGCATTTT

j_gene: TRBJ1-2
v_gene: TRBV7-2
abundance: .
d_gene: .
CDR3aa: CASSFGGSYGYTF
CDR3nt: TGTGCCAGCAGCTTTGGCGGTAGCTATGGCTACACCTTC

j_gene: TRBJ2-7
v_gene: TRBV7-2
abundance: .
d_gene: .
CDR3aa: CASSLVGGEAYEQYF
CDR3nt: TGTGCCAGCAGCTTAGTGGGGGGTGAGGCCTACGAGCAGTACTTC

j_gene: TRBJ1-1
v_gene: TRBV11-2
abundance: .
d_gene: TRBD1
CDR3aa: CASSLTGGNTEAFF
CDR3nt: TGTGCCAGCAGCTTAACAGGGGGCAACACTGAAGCTTTCTTT

j_gene: TRBJ1-1
v_gene: TRBV6-4
abundance: few
d_gene: .
CDR3aa: CASSAETNTEAFF
CDR3nt: TGTGCCAGCAGTGCCGAGACAAACACTGAAGCTTTCTTT

j_gene: TRBJ2-1
v_gene: TRBV20-1
abundance: .
d_gene: .
CDR3aa: CSAGHVGEQFF
CDR3nt: TGCAGTGCGGGACATGTCGGTGAGCAGTTCTTC